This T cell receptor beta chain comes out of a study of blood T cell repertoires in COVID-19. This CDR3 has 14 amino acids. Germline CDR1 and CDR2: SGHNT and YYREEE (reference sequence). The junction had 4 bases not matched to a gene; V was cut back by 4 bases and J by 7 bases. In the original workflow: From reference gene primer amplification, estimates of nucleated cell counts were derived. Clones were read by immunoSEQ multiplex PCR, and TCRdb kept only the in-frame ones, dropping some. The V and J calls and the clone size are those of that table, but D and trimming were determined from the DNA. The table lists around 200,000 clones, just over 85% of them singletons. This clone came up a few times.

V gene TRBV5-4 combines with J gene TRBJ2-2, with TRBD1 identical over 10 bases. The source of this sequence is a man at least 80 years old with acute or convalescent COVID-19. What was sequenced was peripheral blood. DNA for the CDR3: TGTGCCAGCAGCAAGGACAGGGGGAACGGGGAGCTGTTTTTT. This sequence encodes CASSKDRGNGELFF.